This is a list of T cell receptor beta chains from one sample in a study of T cell responses to AZD1222 COVID-19 vaccine. Sequenced by immunoSEQ multiplex PCR; TCRdb stores in-frame clones only, minus some. This repertoire shows over 120,000 clones, under 95% found once; its top ten account for around 1.9%. Sequences were derived from peripheral blood, sampled on day 0 of AZD1222 vaccination. These receptors all stem from an adult in good health. CDR3s include the opening cysteine and the closing phenylalanine or tryptophan. The order of the fields is CDR3 protein, CDR3 DNA, CDR3 length, D gene, V gene, J gene, clone size. A D gene is named only where the DNA matches it firmly. Clone size is not always given. Where it is, it says once, few, many or a class for expanded clones.

CDR3: CASSIQQGAPLNEQFF; DNA: TGTGCCAGCAGCATCCAACAGGGGGCGCCACTCAATGAGCAGTTCTTC; length: 16; D: TRBD1; V: TRBV11-1; J: TRBJ2-1; size: .
CDR3: CASSQDGTTNTEAFF; DNA: TGCGCCAGCAGCCAAGATGGAACAACGAACACTGAAGCTTTCTTT; length: 15; D: .; V: TRBV4-3; J: TRBJ1-1; size: .
CDR3: CASSAETGGDYGYTF; DNA: TGTGCCAGCAGCGCTGAGACAGGGGGCGACTATGGCTACACCTTC; length: 15; D: TRBD1; V: TRBV5-4; J: TRBJ1-2; size: .
CDR3: CASSLAGSSAEQFF; DNA: TGCGCCAGCAGCTTGGCCGGGTCTAGTGCTGAGCAGTTCTTC; length: 14; D: .; V: TRBV5-1; J: TRBJ2-1; size: .
CDR3: CASSGEGNQPQHF; DNA: TGTGCCAGCAGCGGGGAAGGGAATCAGCCCCAGCATTTT; length: 13; D: .; V: TRBV9; J: TRBJ1-5; size: .
CDR3: CASSQDQSNQPQHF; DNA: TGTGCCAGCAGCCAAGATCAAAGCAATCAGCCCCAGCATTTT; length: 14; D: .; V: TRBV3-1/TRBV3-2; J: TRBJ1-5; size: .
CDR3: CASSSGTSPYNEQFF; DNA: TGCGCCAGCAGCTCCGGGACCTCGCCCTACAATGAGCAGTTCTTC; length: 15; D: .; V: TRBV5-1; J: TRBJ2-1; size: .
CDR3: CASSPPNNYGYTF; DNA: TGTGCCAGCAGCCCCCCTAATAACTATGGCTACACCTTC; length: 13; D: .; V: TRBV7-8; J: TRBJ1-2; size: once
CDR3: CASSQPRTGRYEQYF; DNA: TGCGCCAGCAGCCAGCCCCGGACAGGGAGGTACGAGCAGTACTTC; length: 15; D: TRBD1; V: TRBV4-1; J: TRBJ2-7; size: .
CDR3: CASSIDRGNEQFF; DNA: TGTGCCAGCAGCATCGACAGGGGCAATGAGCAGTTCTTC; length: 13; D: TRBD1; V: TRBV7-2; J: TRBJ2-1; size: .
CDR3: CASSPLRGPGELFF; DNA: TGTGCCAGCAGCCCACTCAGGGGGCCCGGGGAGCTGTTTTTT; length: 14; D: TRBD1; V: TRBV11-2; J: TRBJ2-2; size: .
CDR3: CASSPTEAGNTIYF; DNA: TGTGCCAGCAGCCCTACCGAAGCAGGAAACACCATATATTTT; length: 14; D: .; V: TRBV7-9; J: TRBJ1-3; size: .
CDR3: CASSLMANTEAFF; DNA: TGTGCCAGCAGCTTAATGGCGAACACTGAAGCTTTCTTT; length: 13; D: .; V: TRBV7-3; J: TRBJ1-1; size: .
CDR3: CASTAENTGELFF; DNA: TGTGCTTCAACGGCCGAGAACACCGGGGAGCTGTTTTTT; length: 13; D: .; V: TRBV10-3; J: TRBJ2-2; size: .
CDR3: CASSFGQGFYEQYF; DNA: TGCGCCAGCAGCTTCGGACAGGGGTTCTACGAGCAGTACTTC; length: 14; D: TRBD1; V: TRBV5-1; J: TRBJ2-7; size: .
CDR3: CSAQRGSVDEQYF; DNA: TGCAGCGCCCAGAGGGGGAGTGTGGACGAGCAGTACTTC; length: 13; D: .; V: TRBV29-1; J: TRBJ2-7; size: once
CDR3: CSASTGANNEQFF; DNA: TGCAGTGCTAGTACGGGGGCCAACAATGAGCAGTTCTTC; length: 13; D: .; V: TRBV20-1; J: TRBJ2-1; size: .
CDR3: CASSLAMGQETQYF; DNA: TGTGCCAGCAGCTTAGCTATGGGTCAAGAGACCCAGTACTTC; length: 14; D: .; V: TRBV7-9; J: TRBJ2-5; size: .
CDR3: CASSYSSRLTTNEKLFF; DNA: TGTGCCAGCAGTTACTCGAGTAGGTTGACAACTAATGAAAAACTGTTTTTT; length: 17; D: .; V: TRBV6-2/TRBV6-3; J: TRBJ1-4; size: .
CDR3: CASTGQNYGYTF; DNA: TGTGCCAGCACCGGACAGAACTATGGCTACACCTTC; length: 12; D: .; V: TRBV3-1/TRBV3-2; J: TRBJ1-2; size: .
CDR3: CASSQRSTSGGPYNEQFF; DNA: TGTGCCAGCAGCCAACGGTCTACTAGCGGGGGGCCCTACAATGAGCAGTTCTTC; length: 18; D: TRBD2; V: TRBV4-2; J: TRBJ2-1; size: once
CDR3: CASSQVPGQGPYEQYF; DNA: TGTGCCAGCAGCCAAGTACCGGGACAGGGACCCTACGAGCAGTACTTC; length: 16; D: TRBD1; V: TRBV3-1/TRBV3-2; J: TRBJ2-7; size: .